This record concerns one T cell receptor beta chain sequence. Its antigen is unidentified. These data are taken from a study of OX40 agonist ivuxolimab in advanced cancers. People who had autoimmune disease history or systemic immunosuppression were excluded. The table came from immunoSEQ multiplex PCR; TCRdb's copy has only in-frame clones and leaves some out. The sample lists 53,000 or so clones; about 94% were seen once. Germline CDR1 reads GTSNPN; CDR2 reads SVGIG (reference sequence). V gave up 0 bases and J gave up 4 bases, with 9 bases separating them. The CDR3 consists of 13 residues. Regarding the study as a whole: Expanded clones were, on average, more numerous among CD8+ T cells than CD4+.

The TCR sequence derives from an adult with an advanced solid tumor such as melanoma, head and neck, liver or kidney cancer. The chain combines TRBV30 with TRBJ2-5; D possibly corresponds to TRBD2 (5 bases). Material: CD4+ or CD8+ T cells sorted from blood, obtained in a trial of the OX40 agonist ivuxolimab. The chain's CDR3 is CAWSVLAGETQYF. CDR3 bases: TGTGCCTGGAGTGTACTGGCGGGAGAGACCCAGTACTTC.